The clone carrying this T cell receptor (beta chain) was observed once. Antigen: not known. The data stem from a study of lymphopenia after photon versus proton radiotherapy. Germline lookup yields CDR1 MNHNY and CDR2 SVGAGI (reference sequence). V gave up 6 bases and J gave up 11 bases; unmatched junction bases: 7. CDR3 length: 12 residues. Findings of the study overall: Under photons, naive T cells and diversity fell while effector/memory populations rose. Oligoclonal CD8+ Temra expansion after nadir drove photon patients' diversity drop. Better survival with proton therapy was suggested as possible, not demonstrated. In patients who died, overall survival fell as post-nadir TCR diversity dropped more.

Clones were read by immunoSEQ multiplex PCR, and TCRdb kept only the in-frame ones, dropping some. The profile shows approximately 80,000 clones, over 70% of them singletons. This clonotype was obtained from a man between 60 and 75 years old with pancreatic cancer. This sequence joins TRBV6-6 and TRBJ1-1; TRBD1 aligns across 9 bases. This specimen consisted of peripheral blood, obtained from a patient treated with proton-based radiotherapy. The CDR3 sequence: CASSTGQGRAFF. CDR3 DNA sequence: TGTGCCAGCAGCACCGGACAGGGGAGGGCTTTCTTT.